The clone carrying this T cell receptor beta chain was counted between two and nine times. Its antigen is unknown. CD4+ T cells that had been cultured provided DNA sequenced with the Oncomine TCR Beta short-read assay. MiXCR was run by TCRdb on the PCR reads, yielding one entry per CDR3 protein. The sample records 14,000 or so distinct CDR3 sequences, 20% to 25% being singletons. Documented treatment: roughly 10-day PBMC culture with coronavirus spike peptide pools or control peptides (ViraFEST assay). The CDR3 loop spans 13 amino acids. Trimming shortened V by 8 bases and J by 3 bases, and 13 bases separated the two germline ends. Germline CDR1 and CDR2: MDHEN and SYDVKM. The data were taken from a study of vaccination and CD4 T cells after COVID-19.

The TCR originated in a human donor with COVID-19. The V gene is TRBV28, the J gene TRBJ1-2, with D possibly TRBD1 on 5 matching bases. Sequenced material: cultured CD4+ T cells from blood. CDR3 residues: CASQVARDYGYTF. The CDR3 DNA is TGTGCCAGCCAGGTCGCCAGGGACTATGGCTACACCTTC.